A single sample is the source of the 21 T cell receptor beta chains below, sequenced in a study of blood T cell repertoires in COVID-19. TCRdb's copy holds only in-frame clones and misses some; the assay was immunoSEQ multiplex PCR. The sample records about 280,000 clones, under 90% being singletons. Sequenced material: peripheral blood. These receptors were obtained from a middle-aged woman who had recovered from COVID-19.

This CDR3 reads CASALPGRGLEKLFF. The CDR3 bases are TGTGCTAGTGCCCTACCGGGGAGGGGGTTGGAAAAACTGTTTTTT. The chain joins TRBV12-5 to TRBJ1-4; D is perhaps TRBD1 (6 bases). Germline loops: CDR1 LGHNT, CDR2 FRNRAP. The CDR3 runs 15 residues. With 7 bases removed from V and 8 bases from J, the gap between germline ends came to 20 bases.

This chain joins TRBV30 and TRBJ1-6; no definite D call. Trimming took off 2 bases at V and 10 bases at J, with 12 bases between the two ends. Germline CDR1 reads GTSNPN; CDR2 reads SVGIG (reference sequence). The CDR3 is 13 amino acids. Written as DNA, the CDR3 is TGTGCCTGGAGTCGGTCCGGGAACTCACCCCTCCACTTT. Translation gives CAWSRSGNSPLHF.

This clone was found a few times. The chain employs TRBV7-8 and TRBJ1-6, with D possibly matching TRBD1 (5 bases). With 5 bases removed from V and 6 bases from J, the gap between germline ends came to 17 bases. This CDR3 comprises 16 residues. The germline V gene encodes CDR1 SGHVS and CDR2 FQNEAQ. CDR3 coding DNA: TGTGCCAGCAGCCTAGGGGCGACAGAGGCTAATTCACCCCTCCACTTT. Translated: CASSLGATEANSPLHF.

The chain links TRBV11-2 to TRBJ1-2; TRBD1 matches 7 bases. The CDR3 is 14 residues long. Trimming removed 4 bases from V and 5 bases from J; junction bases left unmatched: 7. Germline V gives CDR1 SGHAT, CDR2 FQNNGV. The CDR3 nucleotides are TGTGCCAGCAGCTCGGACAGGTCTACTTATGGCTACACCTTC. Its protein product is CASSSDRSTYGYTF.

The chain joins TRBV7-9 to TRBJ1-1; no reliable D call. The germline V gene encodes CDR1 SEHNR and CDR2 FQNEAQ (reference sequence). The CDR3 totals 13 residues. V was clipped by 2 bases and J by 7 bases, with 11 bases between them. CDR3 bases: TGTGCCAGCAGCTTACCTCCCGCTAGTGAAGCTTTCTTT. Translated: CASSLPPASEAFF.

The rearrangement uses TRBV10-3 and TRBJ1-4; 7 bases are a match to TRBD1. CDR1 and CDR2 from the germline V gene are ENHRY and SYGVKD. V trimming: 6 bases; J trimming: 7 bases; junction bases outside the gene matches: 5. This CDR3 has 13 amino acids. Here the CDR3 reads CAIRADRVEKLFF. CDR3 DNA sequence: TGTGCCATCAGGGCAGACAGGGTTGAAAAACTGTTTTTT.

The V and J genes are TRBV27 and TRBJ2-5; maybe TRBD2 (6 bases). V lost 2 bases and J lost 5, with 15 bases in between. The CDR3 length is 15 residues. The V gene's germline CDR1 is MNHEY and CDR2 SMNVEV (reference sequence). The CDR3 bases are TGTGCCAGCAGTTTAACGGGAGCCCGGCCGGAGACCCAGTACTTC. Amino acids: CASSLTGARPETQYF.

The rearrangement uses TRBV18 and TRBJ2-5; the D gene is possibly TRBD2 (5 bases). The germline gives CDR1 KGHSH, CDR2 LQKENI. The CDR3 is made up of 14 amino acids. The V gene lost 6 bases and the J gene lost 2 bases, with 13 bases spanning the gap. The CDR3: CASSPGWGQETQYF. The CDR3 region has the DNA TGTGCCAGCTCGCCGGGATGGGGACAAGAGACCCAGTACTTC.

The J gene is TRBJ2-7, the V gene TRBV27; 8 nucleotides match TRBD1. CDR3 length: 12 amino acids. The V gene end was trimmed by 6 bases and the J gene end by 4 bases; junction bases not matched to a gene: 2. In germline, CDR1 is MNHEY, CDR2 SMNVEV (reference sequence). CDR3 coding DNA: TGTGCCAGCAGGGGGACAGGATACGAGCAGTACTTC. As protein: CASRGTGYEQYF.

The CDR3 DNA is TGTGCCAGTAGTATGGCGCAGGGGGCGAAGTCACGCAATCAGCCCCAGCATTTT. Translating it yields CASSMAQGAKSRNQPQHF. The V call is TRBV19, the J call TRBJ1-5; TRBD1 agrees at 8 bases. Germline V gene data show CDR1 as LNHDA and CDR2 as SQIVND (reference sequence). This CDR3 region has 18 residues. Unmatched junction bases numbered 12, after V lost 3 bases and J lost 2 bases.

The CDR3 loop reads CASSHYTGGIGYGYTF. The CDR3 region has the DNA TGCGCCAGCAGCCATTACACAGGGGGGATAGGCTATGGCTACACCTTC. The chain is built from TRBV4-1 and TRBJ1-2; 8 positions match TRBD1. The CDR3 consists of 16 residues. The ends lost 3 bases at V and 4 bases at J; junction bases unmatched: 10. Germline V CDR1 and CDR2: MGHRA, YSYEKL.

This clone came up once. The rearrangement uses TRBV28 and TRBJ1-6; D is uncertain. Germline CDR1 MDHEN, CDR2 SYDVKM. V was cut by 6 bases and J by 6 bases, with 15 bases left in between. The CDR3 spans 15 residues. In DNA form, the CDR3 reads TGTGCCAGCAGGGCCTCGGAGGGCATTAATTCACCCCTCCACTTT. Translated, it gives CASRASEGINSPLHF. Looking up the rest from reference TRBV28 and TRBJ1-6 gives the full variable domain: DVKVTQSSRYLVKRTGEKVFLECVQDMDHENMFWYRQDPGLGLRLIYFSYDVKMKEKGDIPEGYSVSREKKERFSLILESASTNQTSMYLCASRASEGINSPLHFGNGTRLTVT.

This clone was counted a single time. CDR3 DNA: TGTGCCACCAGCAACCGGGACTCAAATGAGCAGTTCTTC. As protein: CATSNRDSNEQFF. The genes are TRBV15 and TRBJ2-1, with TRBD2 as a possible D gene (6 bases). In germline, CDR1 is LNHNV, CDR2 YYDKDF (reference sequence). The CDR3 runs to 13 residues. The germline V and J ends were trimmed by 4 bases and 7 bases, with 11 bases remaining between them.

The chain employs TRBV9 and TRBJ2-3; tentatively, D is TRBD1 (7 bases). Germline-derived CDR1 and CDR2 are SGDLS and YYNGEE. The CDR3 loop spans 16 amino acids. V was pared by 2 bases and J by 2 bases, with 15 bases between. CDR3 coding DNA: TGTGCCAGCAGCGTCCAGGGGGGTGGCTCCACAGATACGCAGTATTTT. It specifies CASSVQGGGSTDTQYF. The whole variable domain, remainder taken from reference TRBV9 and TRBJ2-3, is DSGVTQTPKHLITATGQRVTLRCSPRSGDLSVYWYQQSLDQGLQFLIQYYNGEERAKGNILERFSAQQFPDLHSELNLSSLELGDSALYFCASSVQGGGSTDTQYFGPGTRLTVL.

The chain uses TRBV5-1 and TRBJ1-2, with 9 bases that match TRBD1. V gave up 0 bases and J gave up 6 bases; unmatched junction bases: 0. The CDR3 loop spans 13 amino acids. CDR1 and CDR2 from the germline V gene are SGHRS and YFSETQ. The CDR3 region is CASSLGTGDGYTF. CDR3 DNA sequence: TGCGCCAGCAGCTTGGGGACAGGGGATGGCTACACCTTC.

This chain joins TRBV7-3 and TRBJ2-3; a possible D gene is TRBD2 (5 bases). V lost 2 bases and J 1 base, leaving 10 bases between the germline ends. CDR1 and CDR2 from the germline V gene are SGHTA and FQGTGA. This CDR3 comprises 15 residues. CDR3 coding DNA: TGTGCCAGCAGCTTAGAACTAGGCGGCACAGATACGCAGTATTTT. This encodes CASSLELGGTDTQYF. The whole variable domain, filled in from reference TRBV7-3 and TRBJ2-3, reads GAGVSQTPSNKVTEKGKYVELRCDPISGHTALYWYRQSLGQGPEFLIYFQGTGAADDSGLPNDRFFAVRPEGSVSTLKIQRTERGDSAVYLCASSLELGGTDTQYFGPGTRLTVL.

The gene calls are TRBV5-1 and TRBJ2-1; 9 bases map to TRBD1. The CDR3 sequence is 17 residues long. Trimming removed 5 bases from V and 4 bases from J; junction bases left unmatched: 13. The V gene's germline CDR1 is SGHRS and CDR2 YFSETQ. CDR3 nucleotide sequence: TGCGCCAGCAGTTACACAACAGGGGGCGCCCGATACAATGAGCAGTTCTTC. It yields the protein CASSYTTGGARYNEQFF.

The rearrangement joins TRBV28 to TRBJ1-5; D gene uncertain. CDR1 MDHEN and CDR2 SYDVKM come from the germline V gene. V was shortened by 6 bases and J by 1 base, with 7 bases between the two germline ends. This CDR3 region has 13 residues. The CDR3 is CASRYQSNQPQHF. The CDR3 region has the DNA TGTGCCAGCAGATATCAGAGCAATCAGCCCCAGCATTTT.

The gene calls are TRBV3-1 (or the pseudogene TRBV3-2) and TRBJ1-3; D unresolved. Trimming took off 1 base at V and 1 base at J, with 17 bases between the two ends. This CDR3 is 18 amino acids long. The germline gives CDR1 LGHDT, CDR2 YNNKEL (reference sequence). The CDR3 coding sequence is TGTGCCAGCAGCCAAGGGCACGGCAGCGGACTATCTGGAAACACCATATATTTT. The encoded protein is CASSQGHGSGLSGNTIYF.

J is TRBJ1-1 and V is TRBV27, with a possible D match to TRBD1 (5 bases). V was pared by 5 bases and J by 1 base, with 14 bases between. The CDR3 is 15 amino acids. The germline gives CDR1 MNHEY, CDR2 SMNVEV (reference sequence). CDR3: CASSPPWGGNTEAFF. Written as DNA, the CDR3 is TGTGCCAGCAGTCCCCCCTGGGGGGGGAACACTGAAGCTTTCTTT.

The chain links TRBV7-8 to TRBJ2-7; TRBD1 agrees at 7 bases. V lost 5 bases and J lost 4; bases outside the gene matches: 8. Germline V gene data show CDR1 as SGHVS and CDR2 as FQNEAQ. The CDR3 runs to 14 residues. The DNA for the CDR3 is TGTGCCAGCAGCGCCGTACAGGGGCGGTACGAGCAGTACTTC. It specifies CASSAVQGRYEQYF.